This T cell receptor (beta chain) was captured in a study of shared clonotypes between healthy human individuals. Profiling relied on immunoSEQ multiplex PCR, and the TCRdb table lists in-frame clones only, not all of them. The repertoire holds 2 million to 2.5 million clones, with 85% to 95% as singletons. CDR3 size: 14 residues. The germline V gene has CDR1 MDHEN and CDR2 SYDVKM. Trimming took 7 bases from V and 5 from J, leaving 17 bases between them. The origin of this receptor is a man between 18 and 35 years old in good health. Some clones in this sample may be carry-over from other donors' samples. Sequencing was carried out using naive CD4+ T cells from PBMCs. Specified subset: CD45RA+ positively selected. The J gene is TRBJ2-5, the V gene TRBV28, with D possibly TRBD1 on 6 matching bases. For the CDR3, the DNA is TGTGCCAGCACCCTACAGGGAGCAGCGGAGACCCAGTACTTC. It yields the protein CASTLQGAAETQYF.